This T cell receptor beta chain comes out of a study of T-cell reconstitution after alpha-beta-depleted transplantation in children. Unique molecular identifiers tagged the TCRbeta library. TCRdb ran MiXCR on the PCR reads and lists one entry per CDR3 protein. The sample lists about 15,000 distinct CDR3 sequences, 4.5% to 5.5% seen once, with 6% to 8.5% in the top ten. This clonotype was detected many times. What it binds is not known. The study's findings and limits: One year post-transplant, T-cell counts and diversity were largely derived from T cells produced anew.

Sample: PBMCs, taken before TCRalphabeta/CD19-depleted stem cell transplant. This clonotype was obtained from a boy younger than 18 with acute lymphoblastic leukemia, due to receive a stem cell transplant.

CDR3 region: CASSPLLRGTDTQYF. In DNA form, the CDR3 reads TGTGCCAGCAGTCCCCTTCTCAGGGGAACAGATACGCAGTATTTT. The chain employs TRBV6-5 and TRBJ2-3; possible D gene TRBD1, 6 bases. With 5 bases removed from V and 3 bases from J, the gap between germline ends came to 15 bases. Per germline, CDR1 MNHEY and CDR2 SVGAGI. CDR3 length equals 15 residues.